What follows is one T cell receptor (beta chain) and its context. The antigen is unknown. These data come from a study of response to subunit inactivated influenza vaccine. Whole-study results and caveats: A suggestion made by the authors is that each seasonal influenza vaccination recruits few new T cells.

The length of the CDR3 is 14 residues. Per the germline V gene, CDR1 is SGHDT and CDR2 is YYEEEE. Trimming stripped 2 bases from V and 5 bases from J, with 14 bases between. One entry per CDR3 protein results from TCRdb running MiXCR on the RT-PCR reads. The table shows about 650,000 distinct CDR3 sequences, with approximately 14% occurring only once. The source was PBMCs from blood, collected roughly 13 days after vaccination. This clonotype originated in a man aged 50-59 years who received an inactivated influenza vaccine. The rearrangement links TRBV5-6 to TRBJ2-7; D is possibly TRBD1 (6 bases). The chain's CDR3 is CASSLGNRAHEQYF. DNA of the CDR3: TGTGCCAGCAGCTTAGGTAACAGGGCCCACGAGCAGTACTTC.